This T cell receptor (beta chain) was captured in a study of blood T cell repertoires in COVID-19. Study-level information: In each case, the material was cDNA or gDNA derived from T cells, B-cell-depleted T cells, or PBMCs.

Authors' data handling: Reference gene primer amplification gave nucleated cell count estimates. The table came from immunoSEQ multiplex PCR; TCRdb's copy has only in-frame clones and leaves some out. That table supplies the V and J calls and clone size; D and trimming were determined from the DNA. The top ten hold roughly 8% of the sample, which has 200,000 to 300,000 clones, 81% seen once. In its sample, this clone ranks as medium-sized. V lost 3 bases to trimming and J lost 6 bases; unmatched junction nucleotides: 10. Germline V lookup: CDR1 SQVTM, CDR2 ANQGSEA. There are 14 residues in the CDR3. The TCR was taken from a woman aged 80 or over with acute or convalescent COVID-19. Sequenced input: peripheral blood. This chain links TRBV29-1 with TRBJ1-2, with 7 bases that match TRBD1. The CDR3 loop reads CSVETGQVVDGYTF. The CDR3 nucleotides read TGCAGCGTTGAGACAGGGCAGGTAGTCGATGGCTACACCTTC.